The rows below give T cell receptor beta chains drawn from one sample of a study of cytomegalovirus exposure and HLA in healthy donors. Here immunoSEQ multiplex PCR was the method, and the copy in TCRdb shows in-frame clones only, minus some. The repertoire holds 130,000 to 150,000 clones, with 73% as singletons. Source material: PBMCs. These receptors came from a woman aged 40-49 years in good health and CMV-seronegative. CDR3s include the opening cysteine and the closing phenylalanine or tryptophan. A D gene is named only where the DNA matches it firmly. Clone size is not always given. Where it is, it says once, few, many or a class for expanded clones.

j_call: TRBJ2-3; clone_size: -; v_call: TRBV7-6; cdr3_length: 15; d_call: TRBD2; cdr3_aa: CASSLVGGETDTQYF; cdr3_nt: TGTGCCAGCAGCTTAGTGGGGGGGGAGACAGATACGCAGTATTTT
j_call: TRBJ1-5; clone_size: few; v_call: TRBV4-1; cdr3_length: 18; d_call: -; cdr3_aa: CASSQDRGGYGGHQPQHF; cdr3_nt: TGCGCCAGCAGCCAAGATCGAGGAGGGTATGGGGGTCATCAGCCCCAGCATTTT
j_call: TRBJ1-2; clone_size: -; v_call: TRBV15; cdr3_length: 13; d_call: -; cdr3_aa: CATSRQGNYGYTF; cdr3_nt: TGTGCCACCAGCAGACAGGGAAACTATGGCTACACCTTC
j_call: TRBJ2-5; clone_size: -; v_call: TRBV5-6; cdr3_length: 17; d_call: TRBD2; cdr3_aa: CASSYGTSGGSQETQYF; cdr3_nt: TGTGCCAGCAGCTACGGGACTAGCGGGGGGAGCCAAGAGACCCAGTACTTC
j_call: TRBJ2-5; clone_size: -; v_call: TRBV6-1; cdr3_length: 13; d_call: -; cdr3_aa: CASSVPGRETQYF; cdr3_nt: TGTGCCAGCAGTGTACCAGGGAGGGAGACCCAGTACTTC
j_call: TRBJ2-1; clone_size: -; v_call: TRBV7-9; cdr3_length: 17; d_call: TRBD2; cdr3_aa: CASSPVTSGGTYNEQFF; cdr3_nt: TGTGCCAGCAGCCCGGTAACTAGCGGGGGAACCTACAATGAGCAGTTCTTC
j_call: TRBJ1-2; clone_size: -; v_call: TRBV27; cdr3_length: 14; d_call: -; cdr3_aa: CASSLSPGVDGYTF; cdr3_nt: TGTGCCAGCAGTTTATCTCCAGGGGTGGATGGCTACACCTTC
j_call: TRBJ2-7; clone_size: -; v_call: TRBV27; cdr3_length: 14; d_call: TRBD1; cdr3_aa: CASSQGQGVYEQYF; cdr3_nt: TGTGCCAGCAGTCAAGGACAGGGGGTCTACGAGCAGTACTTC
j_call: TRBJ2-3; clone_size: -; v_call: TRBV4-2; cdr3_length: 15; d_call: -; cdr3_aa: CASSQRAGERDTQYF; cdr3_nt: TGTGCCAGCAGCCAAAGGGCAGGGGAAAGAGATACGCAGTATTTT
j_call: TRBJ2-3; clone_size: -; v_call: TRBV19; cdr3_length: 16; d_call: TRBD1; cdr3_aa: CASSPRMDRGTDTQYF; cdr3_nt: TGTGCCAGTAGTCCCAGAATGGACAGGGGCACAGATACGCAGTATTTT
j_call: TRBJ2-6; clone_size: -; v_call: TRBV15; cdr3_length: 15; d_call: -; cdr3_aa: CATDTGLSGANVLTF; cdr3_nt: TGTGCCACCGACACAGGTCTGTCTGGGGCCAACGTCCTGACTTTC
j_call: TRBJ1-5; clone_size: -; v_call: TRBV28; cdr3_length: 14; d_call: -; cdr3_aa: CASSLLSSNQPQHF; cdr3_nt: TGTGCCAGCAGTTTATTGAGCAGCAATCAGCCCCAGCATTTT
j_call: TRBJ1-1; clone_size: -; v_call: TRBV15; cdr3_length: 14; d_call: -; cdr3_aa: CATSRDLRDTEAFF; cdr3_nt: TGTGCCACCAGCAGAGATCTCAGGGACACTGAAGCTTTCTTT
j_call: TRBJ2-1; clone_size: few; v_call: TRBV9; cdr3_length: 13; d_call: -; cdr3_aa: CASSDGGNNEQFF; cdr3_nt: TGTGCCAGCAGTGACGGGGGTAACAATGAGCAGTTCTTC
j_call: TRBJ1-2; clone_size: -; v_call: TRBV5-1; cdr3_length: 14; d_call: -; cdr3_aa: CASSLDDDRPFYTF; cdr3_nt: TGCGCCAGCAGCTTGGATGATGACAGGCCCTTCTACACCTTC
j_call: TRBJ1-3; clone_size: few; v_call: TRBV5-1; cdr3_length: 15; d_call: -; cdr3_aa: CASSLGGISGNTIYF; cdr3_nt: TGCGCCAGCAGCCTAGGGGGAATCTCTGGAAACACCATATATTTT
j_call: TRBJ1-1; clone_size: -; v_call: TRBV18; cdr3_length: 15; d_call: -; cdr3_aa: CASSPGHVAYTEAFF; cdr3_nt: TGTGCCAGCTCACCGGGACATGTAGCGTACACTGAAGCTTTCTTT
j_call: TRBJ2-7; clone_size: few; v_call: TRBV5-1; cdr3_length: 14; d_call: TRBD1; cdr3_aa: CASSRQGRGHEQYF; cdr3_nt: TGCGCCAGCAGCCGACAGGGCAGGGGGCACGAGCAGTACTTC
j_call: TRBJ2-2; clone_size: once; v_call: TRBV7-8; cdr3_length: 12; d_call: TRBD2; cdr3_aa: CATRGGAGELFF; cdr3_nt: TGTGCCACTCGGGGGGGGGCCGGGGAGCTGTTTTTT
j_call: TRBJ1-1; clone_size: -; v_call: TRBV6-5; cdr3_length: 11; d_call: -; cdr3_aa: CASRRGTEAFF; cdr3_nt: TGTGCCAGCCGCCGGGGCACTGAAGCTTTCTTT
j_call: TRBJ1-2; clone_size: few; v_call: TRBV7-9; cdr3_length: 14; d_call: -; cdr3_aa: CASSLHPGNYGYTF; cdr3_nt: TGTGCCAGCAGCCTTCATCCAGGGAACTATGGCTACACCTTC
j_call: TRBJ1-5; clone_size: -; v_call: TRBV6-6; cdr3_length: 14; d_call: -; cdr3_aa: CASSHRDVGQPQHF; cdr3_nt: TGTGCCAGCAGTCACAGGGACGTAGGTCAGCCCCAGCATTTT
j_call: TRBJ2-2; clone_size: -; v_call: TRBV6-1; cdr3_length: 15; d_call: TRBD2; cdr3_aa: CASSPRLADTGELFF; cdr3_nt: TGTGCCAGTTCCCCCAGACTAGCGGACACCGGGGAGCTGTTTTTT